This T cell receptor beta chain was recorded in a study of PD-1 blockade in classical Hodgkin lymphoma. This sample's time point: cycle 4 day 1 (C4D1), after about 6 weeks of nivolumab. In every patient, relapse followed autologous stem cell transplantation, while exposure to brentuximab vedotin differed. Classification of best responses gave complete response, partial response or progressive disease. TCRdb keeps only in-frame clones here, not all; method: immunoSEQ multiplex PCR. Of over 25,000 clones in the sample, 72% were seen once. V dropped 0 bases and J dropped 0 bases, with 7 bases sitting between them. Germline V gene lookup returns CDR1 SGHNT and CDR2 YYREEE (reference sequence). This CDR3 region has 14 residues. Points from the study as a whole: Before treatment, complete responders showed about the same diversity as newly diagnosed patients.

On this clone itself: The antigen remains undetermined.

The source is a human donor with classical Hodgkin lymphoma. The sample was peripheral blood mononuclear cells (PBMCs), taken before the fourth cycle of nivolumab. The rearrangement links TRBV5-4 to TRBJ2-7, with D possibly matching TRBD1 (5 bases). The CDR3 sequence is CASSLAGSSYEQYF. For the CDR3, the DNA is TGTGCCAGCAGCTTGGCAGGGTCCTCCTACGAGCAGTACTTC.